Listed below are T cell receptor beta chains from one sample, sequenced in a study of response to subunit inactivated influenza vaccine. Using its own MiXCR run on the RT-PCR reads, TCRdb lists one record per CDR3 protein. The data show 500,000 to 650,000 distinct CDR3 sequences, roughly 8.2% seen once. The source material was PBMCs from blood, sampled less than 30 months after vaccination. The receptors stem from a man between 50 and 75 years old who received an inactivated influenza vaccine. Each CDR3 is given with its conserved first and last residue. A D gene is named only where the DNA matches it firmly. Some rows have no size entry. The others give once, few or many, or a class for an expanded clone.

>TRBV30|.|TRBJ2-5|.
TGTGCCTGGAGGCCTTTAACAGAGACCCAGTACTTC
CAWRPLTETQYF
>TRBV4-2|.|TRBJ2-3|TRBD2
TGTGCCAGCAGCCAAGAACCCCAGCTAGCGGGGCGCACAGATACGCAGTATTTT
CASSQEPQLAGRTDTQYF
>TRBV28|.|TRBJ2-2|.
TGTGCCAGCAGTTTCGAACGGGAAACGAACACCGGGGAGCTGTTTTTT
CASSFERETNTGELFF
>TRBV19|few|TRBJ1-1|.
TGTGCGAGTAGGGAACAGCTTTATATGAACACTGAAGCTTTCTTT
CASREQLYMNTEAFF
>TRBV7-2|medium-sized|TRBJ2-7|TRBD1
TGTGCCAGCAGCCCTTGGACAGGGCCGTCATCCTACGAGCAGTACTTC
CASSPWTGPSSYEQYF
>TRBV3-1|many|TRBJ2-7|.
TGTGCCAGCAGCTTGCACTACGAGCAGTACTTC
CASSLHYEQYF
>TRBV29-1|many|TRBJ2-5|TRBD1
TGCAGCGTGGGGACAGCACAAGAGACCCAGTACTTC
CSVGTAQETQYF
>TRBV6-2/TRBV6-3|few|TRBJ2-3|.
TGTGCCAGCAGTTACTCGACTAATACGCAGTATTTT
CASSYSTNTQYF
>TRBV4-3|few|TRBJ2-3|TRBD1
TGCGCCAGCAGCCAAGGGACAGGGATCACAGATACGCAGTATTTT
CASSQGTGITDTQYF
>TRBV27|.|TRBJ2-1|.
TGTGCCAGCAGTTTAGGTAGCGGGCAGGGGGGCGAGCAGTTCTTC
CASSLGSGQGGEQFF
>TRBV7-6|few|TRBJ1-6|TRBD1
TGTGCCAGCAGCCCGGGACAGAAGAATTCACCCCTCCACTTT
CASSPGQKNSPLHF
>TRBV29-1|few|TRBJ1-5|.
TGCAGCGTTGGAGACAGGAATAACAATCAGCCCCAGCATTTT
CSVGDRNNNQPQHF
>TRBV20-1|few|TRBJ2-1|.
TGCAGTGCTCCGGCCAGCGTCGATGAGCAGTTCTTC
CSAPASVDEQFF
>TRBV12-3/TRBV12-4|many|TRBJ2-7|.
TGTGCCAGCAGTTCTATAGGACGGAGAGAGTACTTC
CASSSIGRREYF
>TRBV6-2/TRBV6-3|few|TRBJ2-5|.
TGTGCCAGCAGCCCAAGCGGAGCTTACGAGACCCAGTACTTC
CASSPSGAYETQYF
>TRBV10-3|few|TRBJ1-2|.
TGTGCCATCAGTGAGCCGCTTAACTATGGCTACACCTTC
CAISEPLNYGYTF
>TRBV6-1|many|TRBJ1-1|.
TGTGCCAGCAATGCGGGATGGAGCACTGAAGCTTTCTTT
CASNAGWSTEAFF
>TRBV3-1|few|TRBJ1-1|.
TGTGCCAGCAGCCCACCTTACGGGGTAACTGAAGCTTTCTTT
CASSPPYGVTEAFF
>TRBV20-1|few|TRBJ1-5|TRBD1
TGCAGTGCTATTAGTCCCGGGACAGGGGGCCCTACCCGCAATCAGCCCCAGCATTTT
CSAISPGTGGPTRNQPQHF
>TRBV11-2|many|TRBJ1-6|TRBD1
TGTGCCAGCAGCTTGGTGTTACAGGGGAATAATTCACCCCTCCACTTT
CASSLVLQGNNSPLHF
>TRBV27|many|TRBJ2-3|TRBD2
TGTGCCAGCAGTTCCGGACTAGCGGGGAACACAGATACGCAGTATTTT
CASSSGLAGNTDTQYF
>TRBV20-1|.|TRBJ2-5|TRBD2
TGCAGTGCTGTGGGACTAGCGGGGGGTCCGTTTCAAGAGACCCAGTACTTC
CSAVGLAGGPFQETQYF
>TRBV11-1|few|TRBJ2-2|.
TGTGCCAGCAGCTTAGGAGCTGGACTTTCTATCGCGAACACCGGGGAGCTGTTTTTT
CASSLGAGLSIANTGELFF
>TRBV5-1|many|TRBJ1-5|.
TGCGCCAGCAGCTTGGAGGGAGCTCAGCCCCAGCATTTT
CASSLEGAQPQHF
>TRBV20-1|few|TRBJ1-2|.
TGCAGTGCTAGAGATCTAAGCGGGAACTATGGCTACACCTTC
CSARDLSGNYGYTF
>TRBV2|few|TRBJ2-1|TRBD2
TGTGCCACAGCCGCCGGGACTAGCGAATACAATGAGCAGTTCTTC
CATAAGTSEYNEQFF
>TRBV20-1|.|TRBJ2-7|TRBD1
TGCAGTGCTGCCTGGGACAGAAACTACGAGCAGTACTTC
CSAAWDRNYEQYF
>TRBV27|few|TRBJ1-2|.
TGTGCCAGCAGTCCCATAGGCAACTATGGCTACACCTTC
CASSPIGNYGYTF
>TRBV6-2/TRBV6-3|few|TRBJ2-7|.
TGTGCCAGCAGCCCCGACTTGAGCTCCTACGAGCAGTACTTC
CASSPDLSSYEQYF
>TRBV28|few|TRBJ1-3|.
TGTGCCAGCAGTTGGGCCTCGGGAAACACCATATATTTT
CASSWASGNTIYF
>TRBV7-2|.|TRBJ2-2|TRBD1
TGTGCCAGCACGCTTAGGCAGGGGGCGAACACCGGGGAGCTGTTTTTT
CASTLRQGANTGELFF